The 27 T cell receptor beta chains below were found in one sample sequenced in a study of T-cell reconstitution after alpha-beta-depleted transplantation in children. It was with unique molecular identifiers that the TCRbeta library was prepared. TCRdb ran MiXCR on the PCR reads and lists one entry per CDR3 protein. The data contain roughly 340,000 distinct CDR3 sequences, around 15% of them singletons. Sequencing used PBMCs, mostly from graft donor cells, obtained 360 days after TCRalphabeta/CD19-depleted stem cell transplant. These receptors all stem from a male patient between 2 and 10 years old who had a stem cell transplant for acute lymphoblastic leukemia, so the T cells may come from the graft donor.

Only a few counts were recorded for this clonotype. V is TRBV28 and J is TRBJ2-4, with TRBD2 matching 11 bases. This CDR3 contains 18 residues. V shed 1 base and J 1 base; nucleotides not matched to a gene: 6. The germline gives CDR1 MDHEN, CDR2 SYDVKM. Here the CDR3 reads CASSLYTSGSHAKNIQYF. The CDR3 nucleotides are TGTGCCAGCAGTTTATACACTAGCGGGAGTCATGCCAAAAACATTCAGTACTTC.

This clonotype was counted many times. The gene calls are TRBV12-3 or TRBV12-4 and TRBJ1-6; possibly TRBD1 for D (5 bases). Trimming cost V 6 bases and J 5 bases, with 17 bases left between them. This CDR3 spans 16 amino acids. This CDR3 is CASSHDPRVNNSPLHF. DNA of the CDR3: TGTGCCAGCAGCCATGATCCCAGGGTGAATAATTCACCCCTCCACTTT.

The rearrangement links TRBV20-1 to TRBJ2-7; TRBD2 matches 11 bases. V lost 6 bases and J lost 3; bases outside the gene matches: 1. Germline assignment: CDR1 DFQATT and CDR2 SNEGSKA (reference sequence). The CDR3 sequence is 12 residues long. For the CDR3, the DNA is TGCAGTGCACTAGCGGGAGACTACGAGCAGTACTTC. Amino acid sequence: CSALAGDYEQYF.

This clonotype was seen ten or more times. The CDR3 region is CASSSGLAGRNNEQFF. As DNA, the CDR3 is TGTGCCAGCAGTTCGGGACTAGCGGGCCGGAACAATGAGCAGTTCTTC. This sequence joins TRBV27 and TRBJ2-1; 12 bases fit TRBD2. V lost 4 bases and J lost 5; bases outside the gene matches: 6. This CDR3 region has 16 residues. Germline values: CDR1 MNHEY, CDR2 SMNVEV (reference sequence).

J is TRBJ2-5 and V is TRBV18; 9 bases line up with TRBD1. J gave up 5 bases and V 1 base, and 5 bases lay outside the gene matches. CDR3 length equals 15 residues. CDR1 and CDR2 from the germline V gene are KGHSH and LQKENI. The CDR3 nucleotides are TGTGCCAGCTCACCACAGGGACAGGGTCGGGAGACCCAGTACTTC. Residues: CASSPQGQGRETQYF.

The CDR3 loop is CASSLAGGNVDEQYF. Here the CDR3 DNA reads TGTGCCAGCAGCTTGGCGGGAGGGAACGTCGACGAGCAGTACTTC. This chain links TRBV5-6 with TRBJ2-7, with 8 bases aligning to TRBD2. The V gene's germline CDR1 is SGHDT and CDR2 YYEEEE. CDR3 length: 15 residues. Trimming at V came to 0 bases and at J to 5 bases, leaving 7 bases not matched to a gene.

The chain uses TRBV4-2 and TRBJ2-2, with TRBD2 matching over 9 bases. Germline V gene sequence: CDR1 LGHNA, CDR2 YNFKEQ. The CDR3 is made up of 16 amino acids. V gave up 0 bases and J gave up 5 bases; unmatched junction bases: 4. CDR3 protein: CASSQELAGVTGELFF. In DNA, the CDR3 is TGTGCCAGCAGCCAAGAATTAGCGGGAGTGACCGGGGAGCTGTTTTTT.

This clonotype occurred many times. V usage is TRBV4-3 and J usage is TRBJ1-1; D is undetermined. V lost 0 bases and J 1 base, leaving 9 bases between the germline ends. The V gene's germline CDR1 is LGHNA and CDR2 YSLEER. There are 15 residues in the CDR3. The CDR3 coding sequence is TGCGCCAGCAGCCAAGATTGGAGGCAGAACACTGAAGCTTTCTTT. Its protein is CASSQDWRQNTEAFF.

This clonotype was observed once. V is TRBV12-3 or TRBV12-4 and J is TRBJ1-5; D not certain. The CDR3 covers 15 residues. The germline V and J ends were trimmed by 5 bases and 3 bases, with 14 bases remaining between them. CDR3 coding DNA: TGTGCCAGCAGTCTCTCTGTGGGTACCAATCAGCCCCAGCATTTT. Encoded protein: CASSLSVGTNQPQHF.

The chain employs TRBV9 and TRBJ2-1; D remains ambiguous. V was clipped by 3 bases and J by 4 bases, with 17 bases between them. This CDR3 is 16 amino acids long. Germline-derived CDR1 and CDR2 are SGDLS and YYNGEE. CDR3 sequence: CASSAGKHTGYNEQFF. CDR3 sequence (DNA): TGTGCCAGCAGCGCCGGTAAACACACGGGTTACAATGAGCAGTTCTTC.

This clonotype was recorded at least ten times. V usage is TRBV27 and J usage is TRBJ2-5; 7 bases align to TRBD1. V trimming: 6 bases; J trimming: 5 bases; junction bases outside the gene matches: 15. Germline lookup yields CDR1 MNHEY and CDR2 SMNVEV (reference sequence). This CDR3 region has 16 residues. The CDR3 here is CASRVDPGQPWETQYF. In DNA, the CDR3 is TGTGCCAGCAGAGTTGACCCGGGACAGCCATGGGAGACCCAGTACTTC.

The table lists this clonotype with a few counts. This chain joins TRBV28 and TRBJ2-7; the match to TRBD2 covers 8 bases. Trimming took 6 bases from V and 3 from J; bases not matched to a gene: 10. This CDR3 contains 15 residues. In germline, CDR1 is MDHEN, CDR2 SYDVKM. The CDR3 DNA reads TGTGCCAGCAGCCCCGGGACTAGAAGCAACTACGAGCAGTACTTC. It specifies CASSPGTRSNYEQYF.

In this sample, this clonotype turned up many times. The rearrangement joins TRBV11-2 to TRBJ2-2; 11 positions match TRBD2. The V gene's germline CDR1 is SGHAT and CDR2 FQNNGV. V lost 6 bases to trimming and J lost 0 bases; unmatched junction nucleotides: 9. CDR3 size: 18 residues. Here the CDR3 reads CASSYSSGRAANTGELFF. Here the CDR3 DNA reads TGTGCCAGCAGTTACAGTAGCGGGAGGGCCGCGAACACCGGGGAGCTGTTTTTT.

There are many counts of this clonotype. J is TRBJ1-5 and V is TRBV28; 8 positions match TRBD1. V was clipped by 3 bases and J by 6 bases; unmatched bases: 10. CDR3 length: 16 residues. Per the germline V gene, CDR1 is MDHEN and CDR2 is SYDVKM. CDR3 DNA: TGTGCCAGCAGTTTCACCCAAGGGACAGGCGGTCAGCCCCAGCATTTT. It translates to CASSFTQGTGGQPQHF.

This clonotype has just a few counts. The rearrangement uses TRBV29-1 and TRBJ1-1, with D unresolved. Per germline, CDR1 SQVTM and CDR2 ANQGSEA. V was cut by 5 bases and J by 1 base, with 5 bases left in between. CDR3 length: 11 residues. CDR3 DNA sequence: TGCAGCGTTAATAAGAACACTGAAGCTTTCTTT. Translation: CSVNKNTEAFF.

The chain's CDR3 is CASSQQGGGTEAFF. CDR3 in DNA: TGCGCCAGCAGCCAACAGGGTGGCGGGACTGAAGCTTTCTTT. The chain has TRBV4-1 and TRBJ1-1, with D maybe TRBD1 (5 bases). Trimming pared 2 bases from V and 5 bases from J, leaving 12 bases between. The CDR3 is 14 residues long. CDR1 and CDR2 from the germline V gene are MGHRA and YSYEKL.

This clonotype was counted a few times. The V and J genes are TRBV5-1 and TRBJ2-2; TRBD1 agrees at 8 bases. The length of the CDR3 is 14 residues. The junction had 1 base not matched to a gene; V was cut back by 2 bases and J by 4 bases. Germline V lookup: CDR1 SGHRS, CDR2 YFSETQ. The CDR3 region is CASSLQGGTGELFF. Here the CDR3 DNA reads TGCGCCAGCAGCTTACAGGGGGGCACCGGGGAGCTGTTTTTT.

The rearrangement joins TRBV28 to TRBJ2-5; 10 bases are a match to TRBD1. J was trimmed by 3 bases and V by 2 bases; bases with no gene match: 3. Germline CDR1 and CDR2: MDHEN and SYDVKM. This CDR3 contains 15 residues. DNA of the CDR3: TGTGCCAGCAGTTTACCCGGGACAGGGGAAGAGACCCAGTACTTC. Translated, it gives CASSLPGTGEETQYF.

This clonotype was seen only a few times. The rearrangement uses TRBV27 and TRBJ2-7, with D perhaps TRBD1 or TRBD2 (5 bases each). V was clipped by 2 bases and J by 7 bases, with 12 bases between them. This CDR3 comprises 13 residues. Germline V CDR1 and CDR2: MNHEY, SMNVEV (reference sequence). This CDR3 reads CASSLRGPGEQYF. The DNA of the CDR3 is TGTGCCAGCAGTTTAAGGGGCCCGGGGGAGCAGTACTTC.

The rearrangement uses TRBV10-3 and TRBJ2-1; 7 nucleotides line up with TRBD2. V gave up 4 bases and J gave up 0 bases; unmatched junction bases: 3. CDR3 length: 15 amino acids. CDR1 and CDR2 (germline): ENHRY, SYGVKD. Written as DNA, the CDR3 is TGTGCCATCAGTGGAAGCGGGATCTCCTACAATGAGCAGTTCTTC. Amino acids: CAISGSGISYNEQFF.

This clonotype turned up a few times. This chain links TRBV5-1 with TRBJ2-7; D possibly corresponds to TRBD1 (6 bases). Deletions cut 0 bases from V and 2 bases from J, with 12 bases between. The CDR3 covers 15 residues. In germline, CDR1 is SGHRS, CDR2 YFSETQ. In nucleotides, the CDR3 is TGCGCCAGCAGCTTGGTGTCAGGGGATACCTACGAGCAGTACTTC. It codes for CASSLVSGDTYEQYF.

The CDR3 DNA reads as TGTGCCACCAGTGCGGGAGGGGGTCTGTTTTTT. Its protein is CATSAGGGLFF. This chain joins TRBV24-1 and TRBJ1-4; maybe TRBD1 (6 bases). CDR3 length: 11 amino acids. Germline CDR1 is KGHDR and CDR2 is SFDVKD. V was shortened by 5 bases and J by 14 bases, with 11 bases between the two germline ends.

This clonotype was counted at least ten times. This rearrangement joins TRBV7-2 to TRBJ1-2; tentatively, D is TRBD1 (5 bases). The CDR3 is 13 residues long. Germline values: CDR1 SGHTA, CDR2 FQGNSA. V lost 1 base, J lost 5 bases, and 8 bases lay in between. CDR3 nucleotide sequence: TGTGCCAGCAGCTTAGGGGCAGGGTATGGCTACACCTTC. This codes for CASSLGAGYGYTF.

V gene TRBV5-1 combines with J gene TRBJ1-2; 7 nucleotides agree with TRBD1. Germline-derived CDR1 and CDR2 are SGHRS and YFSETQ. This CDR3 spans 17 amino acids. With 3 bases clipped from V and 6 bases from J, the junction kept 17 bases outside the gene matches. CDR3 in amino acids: CASSSSTGPRGINGYTF. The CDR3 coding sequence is TGCGCCAGCAGCTCCTCGACAGGGCCCAGGGGGATCAATGGCTACACCTTC.

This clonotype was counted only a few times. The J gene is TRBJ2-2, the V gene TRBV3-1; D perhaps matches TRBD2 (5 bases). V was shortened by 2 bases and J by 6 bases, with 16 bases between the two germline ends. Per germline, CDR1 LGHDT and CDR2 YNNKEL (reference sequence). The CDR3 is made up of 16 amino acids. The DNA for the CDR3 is TGTGCCAGCAGCCAAACGGGCGGGTACCCCTCCGGGGAGCTGTTTTTT. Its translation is CASSQTGGYPSGELFF.

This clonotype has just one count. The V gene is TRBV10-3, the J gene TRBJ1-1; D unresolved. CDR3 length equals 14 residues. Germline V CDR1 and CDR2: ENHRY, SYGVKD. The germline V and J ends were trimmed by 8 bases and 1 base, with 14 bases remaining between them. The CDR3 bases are TGTGCCATCCGCTCACCCTCCACGAACACTGAAGCTTTCTTT. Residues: CAIRSPSTNTEAFF.

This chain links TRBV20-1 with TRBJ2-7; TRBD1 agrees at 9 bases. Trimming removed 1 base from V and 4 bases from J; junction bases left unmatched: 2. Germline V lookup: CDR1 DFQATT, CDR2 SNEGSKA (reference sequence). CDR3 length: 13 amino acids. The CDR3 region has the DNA TGCAGTGCTAGAGGGACAGGGGTTTACGAGCAGTACTTC. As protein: CSARGTGVYEQYF.